One and the same sample provided the 27 T cell receptor beta chains below, sequenced in a study of early T cells in non-severe SARS-CoV-2 infection (dated by TCRdb to the early 2020s). To prepare the library, 5' RACE was applied. TCRdb records NextSeq 500 as the sequencer. TCRdb reanalyzed the raw reads on its own, using fastp at Q25 for trimming and MiXCR for clone calling, and kept in-frame beta chains. Rows matching on CDR3 protein sequence are summarized as one entry with the most common DNA and genes. The sample contains 80,000 to 100,000 distinct CDR3 sequences, approximately 15% of them found a single time. Under 8% of the sample is in the top ten clones. Sequenced: whole blood. The receptors originated from an adult who was a healthcare worker with PCR-confirmed SARS-CoV-2 infection or an uninfected control (not recorded which).

This clonotype showed up many times. The rearrangement joins TRBV7-8 to TRBJ1-1, with D tentatively TRBD1 (5 bases). From germline, CDR1 is SGHVS and CDR2 FQNEAQ. CDR3 length: 14 residues. Trimming removed 3 bases at V and 1 base at J, with 9 bases between. The CDR3 here is CASSLSTANTEAFF. The CDR3 bases are TGTGCCAGCAGCTTGTCGACAGCGAACACTGAAGCTTTCTTT.

This clonotype was detected ten times or more. The J gene is TRBJ1-5, the V gene TRBV29-1, with D possibly matching TRBD1 (6 bases). Germline V gene lookup returns CDR1 SQVTM and CDR2 ANQGSEA. The CDR3 length is 12 residues. Between the trimmed V and J ends, which lost 7 bases and 4 bases, there was a span of 11 bases. For the CDR3, the DNA is TGCAGCGCTGCCCAGGGGAATCAGCCCCAGCATTTT. Protein product: CSAAQGNQPQHF.

This chain uses TRBV29-1 with TRBJ2-7; 7 bases line up with TRBD2. Germline V gene sequence: CDR1 SQVTM, CDR2 ANQGSEA. The V segment lost 3 bases and the J segment 5 bases; nucleotides outside the gene matches: 1. The CDR3 sequence is 11 residues long. CDR3 nucleotides: TGCAGCGTTGAGGGAGGGGACGAGCAGTACTTC. Amino acids: CSVEGGDEQYF.

This clonotype was found a few times. In nucleotides, the CDR3 is TGTGCCAGCAGAGACAGGGGAAATTCACCCCTCCACTTT. Translating gives CASRDRGNSPLHF. V is TRBV27 and J is TRBJ1-6, with TRBD1 matching 8 bases. This CDR3 is 13 amino acids long. Germline V gives CDR1 MNHEY, CDR2 SMNVEV (reference sequence). V trimming: 6 bases; J trimming: 7 bases; junction bases outside the gene matches: 2.

This clonotype has just a few counts. J is TRBJ1-1 and V is TRBV5-4; unclear D gene. CDR1 and CDR2 from the germline V gene are SGHNT and YYREEE (reference sequence). The CDR3 runs 13 residues. With 0 bases removed from V and 4 bases from J, the gap between germline ends came to 7 bases. CDR3 sequence: CASSLAKGTEAFF. The CDR3 coding sequence is TGTGCCAGCAGCTTGGCGAAGGGCACTGAAGCTTTCTTT.

The rearrangement links TRBV5-1 to TRBJ2-7, with D unresolved. Trimming took 0 bases from V and 0 from J, leaving 7 bases between them. Germline CDR1 reads SGHRS; CDR2 reads YFSETQ. The CDR3 is 14 amino acids. The CDR3 DNA sequence: TGCGCCAGCAGCTTGGTAGGGCACTCCTACGAGCAGTACTTC. Amino acid sequence: CASSLVGHSYEQYF.

This clonotype was seen ten or more times. The chain is built from TRBV28 and TRBJ1-6, with unresolved D. Trimming took off 2 bases at V and 0 bases at J, with 11 bases between the two ends. This CDR3 region has 17 residues. Germline V gene lookup returns CDR1 MDHEN and CDR2 SYDVKM. This CDR3 is CASSLDLPSSYNSPLHF. CDR3 sequence (DNA): TGTGCCAGCAGTTTAGATCTTCCGAGCTCCTATAATTCACCCCTCCACTTT. The full variable domain, completed using reference TRBV28 and TRBJ1-6, is DVKVTQSSRYLVKRTGEKVFLECVQDMDHENMFWYRQDPGLGLRLIYFSYDVKMKEKGDIPEGYSVSREKKERFSLILESASTNQTSMYLCASSLDLPSSYNSPLHFGNGTRLTVT.

This clonotype was seen repeatedly, ten times or more. V is TRBV6-2 or TRBV6-3 and J is TRBJ1-5; a weak D match, TRBD1 (6 bases). The CDR3 runs 13 residues. The germline V gene encodes CDR1 MNHEY and CDR2 SVGEGT. Trimming pared 7 bases from V and 5 bases from J, leaving 12 bases between. CDR3 in DNA: TGTGCCAGCAAGACAGGTCGTGATCAGCCCCAGCATTTT. Translation gives CASKTGRDQPQHF.

This clonotype was counted a few times. The chain uses TRBV6-5 and TRBJ1-1; unclear D gene. V gave up 2 bases and J gave up 6 bases, with 4 bases separating them. This CDR3 has 11 residues. Germline V gene sequence: CDR1 MNHEY, CDR2 SVGAGI. Here the CDR3 DNA reads TGTGCCAGCAGTTACGGATCTGAAGCTTTCTTT. Translating it yields CASSYGSEAFF.

This clonotype was recorded a few times. This sequence joins TRBV20-1 and TRBJ1-1; no firm D call. Per germline, CDR1 DFQATT and CDR2 SNEGSKA (reference sequence). V was cut by 6 bases and J by 8 bases, with 19 bases left in between. The CDR3 runs to 13 residues. CDR3: CSAPRGGDPEAFF. As DNA, the CDR3 is TGCAGTGCCCCCCGGGGTGGGGATCCCGAAGCTTTCTTT.

This chain uses TRBV5-1 with TRBJ1-6; 7 bases map to TRBD1. CDR1 is SGHRS, CDR2 YFSETQ, per germline. V shed 3 bases and J 5 bases; nucleotides not matched to a gene: 5. This CDR3 has 15 residues. DNA for the CDR3: TGCGCCAGCAGCTGGGGGACAGAGAATAATTCACCCCTCCACTTT. Its protein product is CASSWGTENNSPLHF.

This chain links TRBV4-2 with TRBJ2-1, with D maybe TRBD1 (5 bases). The CDR3 covers 17 residues. The germline V gene encodes CDR1 LGHNA and CDR2 YNFKEQ. V lost 0 bases, J lost 0 bases, and 12 bases lay in between. This CDR3 reads CASSQETSRGSYNEQFF. The DNA of the CDR3 is TGTGCCAGCAGCCAAGAGACTTCAAGGGGCTCCTACAATGAGCAGTTCTTC.

This chain connects TRBV11-2 to TRBJ1-2; possible D gene TRBD1, 6 bases. This CDR3 has 11 amino acids. The germline V gene has CDR1 SGHAT and CDR2 FQNNGV. The ends were cut back, 3 bases at V and 7 bases at J, with 6 bases in the middle. CDR3 nucleotide sequence: TGTGCCAGCAGCTTCAGGGGTGGCTACACCTTC. It translates to CASSFRGGYTF.

The gene calls are TRBV11-2 and TRBJ1-6; D might be TRBD1 (5 bases). The CDR3 sequence is 14 residues long. V gave up 6 bases and J gave up 8 bases, with 14 bases separating them. CDR1 is SGHAT, CDR2 FQNNGV, per germline. The DNA for the CDR3 is TGTGCCAGCAGAGGGACGGTTGGGGATTCACCCCTCCACTTT. It translates to CASRGTVGDSPLHF.

This clonotype is judged medium-sized (0.01 to 0.1%). The gene calls are TRBV15 and TRBJ2-7, with D maybe TRBD1 (5 bases). The CDR3 sequence is 14 residues long. Germline V gives CDR1 LNHNV, CDR2 YYDKDF (reference sequence). Between the trimmed V and J ends, which lost 0 bases and 5 bases, there was a span of 11 bases. CDR3 sequence: CATSRDPRVNEQYF. The CDR3 DNA follows: TGTGCCACCAGCAGAGATCCCAGGGTTAACGAGCAGTACTTC.

The sample holds a few counts of this clonotype. The chain combines TRBV27 with TRBJ1-2; tentative D call: TRBD1 (5 bases). Germline CDR1 MNHEY, CDR2 SMNVEV (reference sequence). The length of the CDR3 is 16 residues. V lost 4 bases and J lost 7, with 22 bases in between. CDR3 amino acids: CASSSITGTVDSGYTF. CDR3 coding DNA: TGTGCCAGCAGTTCCATCACCGGGACGGTTGATAGTGGCTACACCTTC.

The rearrangement joins TRBV6-4 to TRBJ2-1, with D maybe TRBD1 (5 bases). The V and J ends lost 3 bases and 6 bases respectively, with 9 bases between them. The germline CDR1 and CDR2 sequences are MRHNA and SNTAGT. This CDR3 comprises 13 residues. Written as DNA, the CDR3 is TGTGCCAGCAGTGAATCCAGGGTCAATGAGCAGTTCTTC. Residues: CASSESRVNEQFF.

This clonotype was seen repeatedly, ten times or more. The rearrangement links TRBV14 to TRBJ1-1; 8 nucleotides agree with TRBD1. From germline, CDR1 is SGHDN and CDR2 FVKESK. The CDR3 runs to 13 residues. Trimming cost V 6 bases and J 7 bases; bases outside gene matches: 7. The CDR3 coding sequence is TGTGCCAGCAGACCTCAGGGGGCAGATGAAGCTTTCTTT. It encodes CASRPQGADEAFF. Based on the CDR3 plus reference TRBV14 and TRBJ1-1, the full variable domain is EAGVTQFPSHSVIEKGQTVTLRCDPISGHDNLYWYRRVMGKEIKFLLHFVKESKQDESGMPNNRFLAERTGGTYSTLKVQPAELEDSGVYFCASRPQGADEAFFGQGTRLTVV.

This clonotype came up a few times. The chain combines TRBV19 with TRBJ2-3; D is unclear. This CDR3 has 15 residues. V lost 1 base and J lost 5, with 13 bases in between. In germline, CDR1 is LNHDA, CDR2 SQIVND (reference sequence). The CDR3 nucleotides are TGTGCCAGTAGTATAGCCCTGCGTGGCGGAGATACGCAGTATTTT. Amino acid sequence: CASSIALRGGDTQYF.

The J gene is TRBJ2-3, the V gene TRBV6-5; the D gene could be TRBD1 or TRBD2 (5 bases each). The germline gives CDR1 MNHEY, CDR2 SVGAGI. Deletions cut 2 bases from V and 0 bases from J, with 12 bases between. There are 16 residues in the CDR3. The DNA of the CDR3 is TGTGCCAGCAGTTACGGGACGGCCTACAGCACAGATACGCAGTATTTT. Its translation: CASSYGTAYSTDTQYF.

The chain recombines TRBV12-3 or TRBV12-4 with TRBJ2-4; the match to TRBD1 covers 9 bases. The trim removed 3 bases at V and 8 bases at J, leaving 8 bases unmatched. This CDR3 has 15 residues. The CDR3 reads CASSFTEDRGDIQYF. The CDR3 bases are TGTGCCAGCAGTTTCACCGAGGACAGGGGCGACATTCAGTACTTC.

This clonotype was counted at least ten times. The V call is TRBV9, the J call TRBJ2-2; D uncertain. V was trimmed by 4 bases and J by 5 bases, leaving 18 bases between them. In germline, CDR1 is SGDLS, CDR2 YYNGEE. This CDR3 has 16 residues. CDR3 DNA sequence: TGTGCCAGCAGCTTCCTGAAAAACTCCGTTACCGGGGAGCTGTTTTTT. Its protein is CASSFLKNSVTGELFF.

In its sample, this clonotype was seen many times. The J gene is TRBJ1-2, the V gene TRBV18, with a tentative D call TRBD1 (6 bases). CDR3 length: 13 amino acids. The germline V and J ends were trimmed by 3 bases and 6 bases, with 11 bases remaining between them. Looked up from germline, CDR1 is KGHSH and CDR2 is LQKENI. CDR3 sequence: CASSPGTLNGYTF. In DNA, the CDR3 is TGTGCCAGCTCACCCGGGACATTGAATGGCTACACCTTC.

Many counts were recorded for this clonotype. The CDR3 here is CASRRGNQPQHF. The CDR3 nucleotides read TGTGCCAGCAGACGGGGAAATCAGCCCCAGCATTTT. The chain carries TRBV12-3 or TRBV12-4 and TRBJ1-5; unclear D gene. CDR3 size: 12 residues. Trimming stripped 6 bases from V and 4 bases from J, with 7 bases between.

This clonotype occurred a few times. The chain joins TRBV20-1 to TRBJ2-5; either TRBD1 or TRBD2 may supply D (6 bases each). Per germline, CDR1 DFQATT and CDR2 SNEGSKA (reference sequence). This CDR3 contains 12 residues. Trimming took 6 bases from V and 4 from J, leaving 12 bases between them. CDR3 loop: CSAEGRGETQYF. The CDR3 DNA reads TGCAGTGCGGAGGGCAGGGGAGAGACCCAGTACTTC.

This clonotype was counted between two and nine times. This rearrangement joins TRBV28 to TRBJ1-2; D unclear. The CDR3 has 12 amino acids. Trimming stripped 6 bases from V and 2 bases from J, with 7 bases between. CDR1 and CDR2 (germline): MDHEN, SYDVKM. CDR3 protein: CASRIVNYGYTF. CDR3 DNA sequence: TGTGCCAGCAGGATTGTAAACTATGGCTACACCTTC.

This clonotype was detected ten times or more. The J gene is TRBJ2-7, the V gene TRBV5-1; 7 bases match TRBD1. Germline lookup yields CDR1 SGHRS and CDR2 YFSETQ. The CDR3 has 14 residues. With V trimmed by 4 bases and J by 6 bases, 10 bases remained unmatched. The CDR3 sequence: CASSLPGQPPEQYF. CDR3 in DNA: TGCGCCAGCAGCCTCCCGGGACAGCCTCCCGAGCAGTACTTC.